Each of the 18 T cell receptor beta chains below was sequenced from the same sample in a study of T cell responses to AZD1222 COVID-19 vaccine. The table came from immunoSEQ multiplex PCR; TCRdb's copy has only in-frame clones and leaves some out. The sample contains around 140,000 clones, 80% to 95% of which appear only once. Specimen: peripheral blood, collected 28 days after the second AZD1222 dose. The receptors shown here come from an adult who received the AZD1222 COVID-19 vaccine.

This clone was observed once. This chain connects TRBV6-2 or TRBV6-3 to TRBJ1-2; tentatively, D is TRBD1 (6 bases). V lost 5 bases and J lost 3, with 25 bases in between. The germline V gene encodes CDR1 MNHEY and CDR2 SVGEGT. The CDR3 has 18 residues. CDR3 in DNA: TGTGCCAGCAGTAATCCTAGGGACATGGGGCTGACGGACTATGGCTACACCTTC. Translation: CASSNPRDMGLTDYGYTF.

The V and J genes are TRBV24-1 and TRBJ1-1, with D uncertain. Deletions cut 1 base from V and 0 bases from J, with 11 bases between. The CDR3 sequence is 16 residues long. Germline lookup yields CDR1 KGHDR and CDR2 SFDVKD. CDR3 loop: CATSDFEGYMNTEAFF. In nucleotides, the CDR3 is TGTGCCACCAGTGATTTTGAAGGCTACATGAACACTGAAGCTTTCTTT.

The CDR3 here is CASSYSDRDQPQHF. The CDR3 DNA follows: TGTGCCAGCTCATACTCGGACAGGGACCAGCCCCAGCATTTT. The V call is TRBV18, the J call TRBJ1-5; TRBD1 aligns across 8 bases. The CDR3 consists of 14 residues. V dropped 5 bases and J dropped 7; count of bases not matched to a gene: 7. CDR1 and CDR2 from the germline V gene are KGHSH and LQKENI.

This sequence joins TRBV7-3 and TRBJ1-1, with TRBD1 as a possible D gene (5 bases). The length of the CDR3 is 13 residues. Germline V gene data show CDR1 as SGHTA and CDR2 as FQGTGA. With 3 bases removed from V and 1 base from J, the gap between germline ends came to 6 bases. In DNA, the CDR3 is TGTGCCAGCAGCTTGCAGGGGAACACTGAAGCTTTCTTT. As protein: CASSLQGNTEAFF. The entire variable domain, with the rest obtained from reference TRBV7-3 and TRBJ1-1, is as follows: GAGVSQTPSNKVTEKGKYVELRCDPISGHTALYWYRQSLGQGPEFLIYFQGTGAADDSGLPNDRFFAVRPEGSVSTLKIQRTERGDSAVYLCASSLQGNTEAFFGQGTRLTVV.

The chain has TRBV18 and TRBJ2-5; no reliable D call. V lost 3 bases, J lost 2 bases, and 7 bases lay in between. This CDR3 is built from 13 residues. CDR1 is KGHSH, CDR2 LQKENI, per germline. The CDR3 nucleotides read TGTGCCAGCTCACCCTGGGTACAAGAGACCCAGTACTTC. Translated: CASSPWVQETQYF. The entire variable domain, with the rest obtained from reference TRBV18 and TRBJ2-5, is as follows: NAGVMQNPRHLVRRRGQEARLRCSPMKGHSHVYWYRQLPEEGLKFMVYLQKENIIDESGMPKERFSAEFPKEGPSILRIQQVVRGDSAAYFCASSPWVQETQYFGPGTRLLVL.

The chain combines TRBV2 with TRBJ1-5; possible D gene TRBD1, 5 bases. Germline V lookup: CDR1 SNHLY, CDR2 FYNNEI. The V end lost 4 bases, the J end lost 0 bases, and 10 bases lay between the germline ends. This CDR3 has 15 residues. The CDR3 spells CASSGSGYSNQPQHF. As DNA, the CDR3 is TGTGCCAGCAGTGGGTCAGGGTATAGCAATCAGCCCCAGCATTTT.

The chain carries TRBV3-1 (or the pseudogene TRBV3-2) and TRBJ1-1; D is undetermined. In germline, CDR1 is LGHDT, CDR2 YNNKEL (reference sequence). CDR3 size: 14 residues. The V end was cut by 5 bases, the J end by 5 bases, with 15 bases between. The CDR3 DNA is TGTGCCAGCAGCAAAATCGAAGGAGAAACTGAAGCTTTCTTT. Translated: CASSKIEGETEAFF.

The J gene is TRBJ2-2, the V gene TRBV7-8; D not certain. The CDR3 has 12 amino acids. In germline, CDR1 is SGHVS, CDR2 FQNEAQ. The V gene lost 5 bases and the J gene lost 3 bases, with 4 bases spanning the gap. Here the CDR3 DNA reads TGTGCCAGCAGCCCAGACACCGGGGAGCTGTTTTTT. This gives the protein CASSPDTGELFF. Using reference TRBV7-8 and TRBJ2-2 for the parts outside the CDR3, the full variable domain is GAGVSQSPRYKVAKRGQDVALRCDPISGHVSLFWYQQALGQGPEFLTYFQNEAQLDKSGLPSDRFFAERPEGSVSTLKIQRTQQEDSAVYLCASSPDTGELFFGEGSRLTVL.

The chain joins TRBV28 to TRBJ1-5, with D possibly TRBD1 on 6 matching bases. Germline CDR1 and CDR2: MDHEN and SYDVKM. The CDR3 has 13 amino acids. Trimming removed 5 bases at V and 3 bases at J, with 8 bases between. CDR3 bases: TGTGCCAGCAGTAGGGGGTACAATCAGCCCCAGCATTTT. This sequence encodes CASSRGYNQPQHF.

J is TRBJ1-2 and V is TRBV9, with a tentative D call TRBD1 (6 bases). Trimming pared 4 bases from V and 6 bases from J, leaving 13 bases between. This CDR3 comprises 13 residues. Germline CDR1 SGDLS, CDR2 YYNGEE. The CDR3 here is CASSQPGAHGYTF. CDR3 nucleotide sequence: TGTGCCAGCAGCCAACCGGGGGCGCATGGCTACACCTTC.

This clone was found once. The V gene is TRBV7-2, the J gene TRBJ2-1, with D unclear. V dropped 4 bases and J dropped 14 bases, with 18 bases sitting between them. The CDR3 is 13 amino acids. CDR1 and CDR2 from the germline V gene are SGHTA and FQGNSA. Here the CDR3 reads CASSSQTAQEEFF. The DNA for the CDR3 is TGTGCCAGCAGCTCCCAGACTGCGCAAGAGGAGTTCTTC.

The CDR3 here is CASSRRAQPGQSGNTIYF. The CDR3 DNA is TGTGCCAGCAGTCGCCGGGCCCAACCGGGACAAAGTGGAAACACCATATATTTT. This chain joins TRBV6-6 and TRBJ1-3, with TRBD1 as a possible D gene (6 bases). The CDR3 is made up of 18 amino acids. V shed 5 bases and J shed 3 bases, with 23 bases lying between them. From germline, CDR1 is MNHNY and CDR2 SVGAGI (reference sequence).

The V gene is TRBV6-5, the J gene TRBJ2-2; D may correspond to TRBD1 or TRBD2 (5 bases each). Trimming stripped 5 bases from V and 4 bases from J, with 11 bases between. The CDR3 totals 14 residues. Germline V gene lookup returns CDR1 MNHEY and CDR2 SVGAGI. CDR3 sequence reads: CASSTGTGTGELFF. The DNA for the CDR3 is TGTGCCAGCAGTACGGGGACGGGCACCGGGGAGCTGTTTTTT.

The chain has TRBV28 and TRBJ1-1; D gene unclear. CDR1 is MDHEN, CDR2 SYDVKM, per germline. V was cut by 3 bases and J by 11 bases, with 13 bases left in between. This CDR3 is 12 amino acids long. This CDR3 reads CASSFGGSSAFF. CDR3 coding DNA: TGTGCCAGCAGTTTTGGAGGGTCCTCGGCTTTCTTT.

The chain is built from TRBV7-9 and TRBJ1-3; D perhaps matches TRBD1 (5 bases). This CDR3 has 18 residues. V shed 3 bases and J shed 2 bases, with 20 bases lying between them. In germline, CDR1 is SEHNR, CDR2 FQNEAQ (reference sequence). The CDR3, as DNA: TGTGCCAGCAGCTTTTTAGGGCCTCGGGGCCGACCTGGAAACACCATATATTTT. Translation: CASSFLGPRGRPGNTIYF.

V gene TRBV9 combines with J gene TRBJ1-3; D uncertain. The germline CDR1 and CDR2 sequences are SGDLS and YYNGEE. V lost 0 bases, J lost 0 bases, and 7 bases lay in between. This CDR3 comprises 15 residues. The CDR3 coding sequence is TGTGCCAGCAGCGTAGGGGAATACTCTGGAAACACCATATATTTT. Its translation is CASSVGEYSGNTIYF.

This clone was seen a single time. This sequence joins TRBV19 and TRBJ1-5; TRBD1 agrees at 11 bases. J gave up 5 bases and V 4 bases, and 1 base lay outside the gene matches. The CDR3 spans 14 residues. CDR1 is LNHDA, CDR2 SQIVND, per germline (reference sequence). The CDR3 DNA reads TGTGCCAGTAGTACGGGACAGGGGGATCAGCCCCAGCATTTT. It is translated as CASSTGQGDQPQHF.

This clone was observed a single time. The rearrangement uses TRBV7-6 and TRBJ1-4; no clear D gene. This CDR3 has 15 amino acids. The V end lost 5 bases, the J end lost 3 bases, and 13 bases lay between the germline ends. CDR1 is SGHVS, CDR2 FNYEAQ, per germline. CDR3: CASSANGGPNEKLFF. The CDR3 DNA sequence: TGTGCCAGCAGCGCAAATGGTGGGCCTAATGAAAAACTGTTTTTT.